This record looks at one T cell receptor (beta chain) sequence and its context. The antigen is undetermined. This specimen belongs to a study of blood T cells in healthy people across ages. Study-level findings and limits: Possibly confounding the expanded clonotype changes was the fact that donor CMV status was unknown. Donors of long life had a larger count of naive CD4+ cells and greater diversity than aged donors.

Germline CDR1 SEHNR, CDR2 FQNEAQ (reference sequence). This CDR3 contains 15 residues. Trimming shortened V by 5 bases and J by 8 bases, and 18 bases separated the two germline ends. Through a sample-barcoded 5' primer and a J-beta primer mix, a second PCR was run for roughly 6 to 11 cycles. TCRdb analysed the 5' RACE reads with MiXCR anew, one entry per CDR3 protein. The table lists 850,000 to 1,100,000 distinct CDR3 sequences, around two fifths of them singletons. This sequence joins TRBV7-9 and TRBJ1-4, with D possibly matching TRBD1 (5 bases). The sequence was obtained from a man aged 18-30 years in good health. Material: blood. CDR3 residues: CASSPDGARVEKLFF. CDR3 in DNA: TGTGCCAGCAGCCCCGACGGGGCTCGAGTCGAAAAACTGTTTTTT.